The text below deals with one T cell receptor (beta chain). Antigen specificity is unknown. The data stem from a study of blood T cells in healthy people across ages. General study findings and limits: The fall in TCR beta diversity per million T cells was roughly linear with age. Shifts in expanded clonotypes may have been confounded by donor CMV status, which was unknown.

A second PCR, run for roughly 7 to 11 cycles, used a sample-barcoded 5' primer plus a J-beta primer mix. One entry per CDR3 protein results from TCRdb running MiXCR on the 5' RACE reads. The sample holds about 1.1 million distinct CDR3 sequences; roughly two fifths are singletons and the top ten take about an eighth. Caucasian individuals from Russia who were healthy and aged about 6 to 90 acted as donors. The CDR3 is 17 amino acids. Germline lookup yields CDR1 ENHRY and CDR2 SYGVKD. V dropped 10 bases and J dropped 0; count of bases not matched to a gene: 17. Sequencing used blood. This TCR was recovered from a man aged 18 to 29 in good health. The chain recombines TRBV10-3 with TRBJ1-1; 7 bases line up with TRBD1. The CDR3 DNA sequence: TGTGCCACCCTAGGGGCAGGGGGAATATTGATGAACACTGAAGCTTTCTTT. Encoded protein: CATLGAGGILMNTEAFF.